The 20 T cell receptor beta chains reported below all come from one sample, sequenced in a study of blood T cell repertoires in COVID-19 (dated by TCRdb to the early 2020s). Libraries were prepared through the immunoSEQ multiplex PCR assay. TCRdb's version of the immuneACCESS table is confined to in-frame rearrangements and falls short of the full clone set. An unresolved V gene accounts for under half of the shortfall where checked; the remainder is of unknown origin. Within this sample are 35,000 to 50,000 clones, with approximately 73% of them counted one time only. The ten largest account for about 26% of the sample. The sample consisted of peripheral blood. All receptors come from an elderly man with acute or convalescent COVID-19.

This sequence joins TRBV7-8 and TRBJ1-1; 8 positions match TRBD1. The CDR3 sequence is 14 residues long. Germline CDR1 SGHVS, CDR2 FQNEAQ. V trimming: 4 bases; J trimming: 1 base; junction bases outside the gene matches: 2. The CDR3 spells CASSSTGGNTEAFF. CDR3 bases: TGTGCCAGCAGCTCTACAGGGGGGAACACTGAAGCTTTCTTT.

The rearrangement uses TRBV3-1 (or the pseudogene TRBV3-2) and TRBJ1-6, with D perhaps TRBD1 (6 bases). CDR1 and CDR2 (germline): LGHDT, YNNKEL (reference sequence). The CDR3 is made up of 15 amino acids. V lost 5 bases, J lost 9 bases, and 17 bases lay in between. CDR3 DNA sequence: TGTGCCAGCAGCGCTCGTGACAGGAATTTTTCACCCCTCCACTTT. It codes for CASSARDRNFSPLHF.

The genes are TRBV5-6 and TRBJ1-2, with TRBD1 matching over 9 bases. CDR1 and CDR2 (germline): SGHDT, YYEEEE. The CDR3 has 15 residues. Losses at the gene ends were 6 bases for V and 4 bases for J; bases not matched to a gene: 10. The CDR3: CASTKDRGLSYGYTF. CDR3 DNA: TGTGCCAGCACCAAGGACAGGGGATTGAGCTATGGCTACACCTTC.

The chain is built from TRBV6-6 and TRBJ2-4; 13 bases are a match to TRBD2. J gave up 8 bases and V 6 bases, and 10 bases lay outside the gene matches. CDR3 length: 16 residues. Germline loops: CDR1 MNHNY, CDR2 SVGAGI (reference sequence). The CDR3 sequence: CASSLRLAGGMDIQYF. In nucleotides, the CDR3 is TGTGCCAGCAGCCTCCGACTAGCGGGGGGAATGGACATTCAGTACTTC.

The chain carries TRBV7-8 and TRBJ1-2, with 8 bases matching TRBD1. The germline gives CDR1 SGHVS, CDR2 FQNEAQ. The CDR3 contains 16 residues. The J segment lost 4 bases and the V segment lost 0 bases, leaving 7 bases of the junction unmatched. Written as DNA, the CDR3 is TGTGCCAGCAGCTTAGCGCACCTACAGGGGGGCTATGGCTACACCTTC. Residues: CASSLAHLQGGYGYTF. Supplemented by reference TRBV7-8 and TRBJ1-2, the full variable domain reads GAGVSQSPRYKVAKRGQDVALRCDPISGHVSLFWYQQALGQGPEFLTYFQNEAQLDKSGLPSDRFFAERPEGSVSTLKIQRTQQEDSAVYLCASSLAHLQGGYGYTFGSGTRLTVV.

The V and J genes are TRBV10-3 and TRBJ2-2; TRBD2 agrees at 12 bases. With 10 bases clipped from V and 0 bases from J, the junction kept 6 bases outside the gene matches. Per germline, CDR1 ENHRY and CDR2 SYGVKD. The CDR3 covers 16 residues. The CDR3 spells CATSSGGGTNTGELFF. The CDR3 DNA reads as TGTGCCACCTCTAGCGGGGGGGGAACGAACACCGGGGAGCTGTTTTTT.

V usage is TRBV20-1 and J usage is TRBJ1-2; 7 nucleotides line up with TRBD1. The CDR3 is 16 residues long. The trim removed 3 bases at V and 0 bases at J, leaving 10 bases unmatched. Germline CDR1 DFQATT, CDR2 SNEGSKA (reference sequence). As DNA, the CDR3 is TGCAGTGCTAGTCCCTGGACAGGCCCAGCTAACTATGGCTACACCTTC. Translating it yields CSASPWTGPANYGYTF.

This clone turned up a few times. The genes are TRBV9 and TRBJ2-1; TRBD2 agrees at 9 bases. V gave up 0 bases and J gave up 2 bases; unmatched junction bases: 9. Germline values: CDR1 SGDLS, CDR2 YYNGEE. The CDR3 loop spans 18 amino acids. CDR3 region: CASSVVGSGGATYNEQFF. CDR3 DNA: TGTGCCAGCAGCGTAGTAGGTAGCGGGGGTGCCACCTACAATGAGCAGTTCTTC.

The CDR3 loop is CASSPRGLAGGGIADTQYF. The CDR3 region has the DNA TGTGCCAGCAGCCCCCGCGGCCTAGCGGGGGGAGGGATAGCAGATACGCAGTATTTT. V gene TRBV3-1 (or the pseudogene TRBV3-2) combines with J gene TRBJ2-3; 11 bases map to TRBD2. Germline assignment: CDR1 LGHDT and CDR2 YNNKEL (reference sequence). Trimming removed 4 bases from V and 4 bases from J; junction bases left unmatched: 16. CDR3 length equals 19 residues.

This chain uses TRBV6-5 with TRBJ2-7, with unresolved D. V was pared by 6 bases and J by 2 bases, with 11 bases between. This CDR3 contains 13 residues. Germline lookup yields CDR1 MNHEY and CDR2 SVGAGI. The CDR3 is CASRSDGAYEQYF. CDR3 sequence (DNA): TGTGCCAGCAGATCCGACGGAGCCTACGAGCAGTACTTC.

The rearrangement links TRBV18 to TRBJ2-3; 10 bases align to TRBD2. V trimming: 4 bases; J trimming: 2 bases; junction bases outside the gene matches: 6. The germline V gene has CDR1 KGHSH and CDR2 LQKENI. The CDR3 has 16 amino acids. This CDR3 is CASSLVAGGNTDTQYF. DNA for the CDR3: TGTGCCAGCTCACTCGTAGCGGGAGGAAACACAGATACGCAGTATTTT.

The CDR3 region is CASSSGQGPQGQYF. The CDR3 DNA reads as TGTGCCAGCAGCTCGGGACAGGGGCCCCAAGGCCAGTACTTC. The chain links TRBV7-2 to TRBJ2-5; 10 nucleotides agree with TRBD1. Germline V gives CDR1 SGHTA, CDR2 FQGNSA. V was pared by 4 bases and J by 10 bases, with 9 bases of the junction left unmatched. The CDR3 has 14 amino acids.

This clone was counted a few times. This chain uses TRBV7-6 with TRBJ1-4; D gene uncertain. This CDR3 region has 17 residues. In germline, CDR1 is SGHVS, CDR2 FNYEAQ. V was pared by 5 bases and J by 4 bases, with 20 bases between. The CDR3 nucleotides read TGTGCCAGCAGCGTCACCGGGCCTAGCTCCCGTAATGAAAAACTGTTTTTT. As protein: CASSVTGPSSRNEKLFF.

The rearrangement links TRBV18 to TRBJ2-6; TRBD1 matches 7 bases. Looked up from germline, CDR1 is KGHSH and CDR2 is LQKENI. The junction had 7 bases not matched to a gene; V was cut back by 2 bases and J by 3 bases. The CDR3 consists of 17 residues. CDR3 region: CASSPYEGASGANVLTF. The CDR3 DNA reads as TGTGCCAGCTCACCATACGAGGGGGCTAGTGGGGCCAACGTCCTGACTTTC.

J is TRBJ2-7 and V is TRBV6-2 or TRBV6-3; 8 bases map to TRBD2. V shed 6 bases, J shed 4 bases, and the junction held 11 bases outside the gene matches. Germline CDR1 and CDR2: MNHEY and SVGEGT. The CDR3 has 15 amino acids. This CDR3 reads CASSGTSGSRYEQYF. The CDR3 nucleotides are TGTGCCAGCAGCGGAACTAGCGGCTCTCGTTACGAGCAGTACTTC.

V is TRBV14 and J is TRBJ2-2; D remains unclear. Germline V gene lookup returns CDR1 SGHDN and CDR2 FVKESK. The V and J ends lost 2 bases and 0 bases respectively, with 10 bases between them. The CDR3 loop spans 16 amino acids. The CDR3 DNA sequence: TGTGCCAGCAGCCAAAATCGTTTCGCGAACACCGGGGAGCTGTTTTTT. The encoded protein is CASSQNRFANTGELFF.

The V call is TRBV7-9, the J call TRBJ2-1; D uncertain. The CDR3 sequence is 12 residues long. CDR1 is SEHNR, CDR2 FQNEAQ, per germline (reference sequence). Trimming cost V 8 bases and J 9 bases, with 14 bases left between them. The CDR3 DNA follows: TGTGCCAGCGCCACGGGTAGAGGTGAGCAGTTCTTC. This codes for CASATGRGEQFF.

This clone has a single count. This chain joins TRBV6-5 and TRBJ2-2; 7 bases align to TRBD1. The V segment lost 6 bases and the J segment 6 bases; nucleotides outside the gene matches: 7. The CDR3 has 14 amino acids. Germline lookup yields CDR1 MNHEY and CDR2 SVGAGI. The CDR3 DNA sequence: TGTGCCAGCAGCACAGGGGTGGTTGCCGGGGAGCTGTTTTTT. This sequence encodes CASSTGVVAGELFF.

The chain joins TRBV20-1 to TRBJ1-2, with 10 bases matching TRBD1. The CDR3 is made up of 10 amino acids. After removal of 5 bases from V and 13 bases from J, the junction contained 4 bases not matched to a gene. CDR1 is DFQATT, CDR2 SNEGSKA, per germline (reference sequence). CDR3 nucleotide sequence: TGCAGTGCTGGGACAGGGGCCCCCACCTTC. Translating gives CSAGTGAPTF.

The gene calls are TRBV7-2 and TRBJ1-1, with D unclear. Looked up from germline, CDR1 is SGHTA and CDR2 is FQGNSA. V was shortened by 3 bases and J by 6 bases, with 14 bases between the two germline ends. The CDR3 runs to 14 residues. As DNA, the CDR3 is TGTGCCAGCAGCTTGTCGAAGGTTCGGGCTGAAGCTTTCTTT. Its protein is CASSLSKVRAEAFF.